This TCR beta chain is drawn from a study of blood T cell repertoires in COVID-19. Looking at the study overall: Samples of COVID-19 (acute and convalescent) were obtained from the United States, Italy and Spain. In each case, the material was cDNA or gDNA derived from T cells, B-cell-depleted T cells, or PBMCs.

This clone was detected only once. Here immunoSEQ multiplex PCR was the method, and the copy in TCRdb shows in-frame clones only, minus some. This sample has approximately 84,000 clones; approximately 87% occur once, and the top ten carry 10% to 12%. Per the germline V gene, CDR1 is SGHTA and CDR2 is FQGNSA. CDR3 size: 14 residues. The V gene end was trimmed by 5 bases and the J gene end by 6 bases; junction bases not matched to a gene: 10. The sample was peripheral blood. The rearrangement joins TRBV7-2 to TRBJ2-7; 7 positions agree with TRBD1. This clonotype originated in a human donor in a cohort sampled during active COVID-19. In DNA, the CDR3 is TGTGCCAGCAGCACCCGACAGGGAACTGTCGAGCAGTACTTC. Encoded protein: CASSTRQGTVEQYF.